The rows below give T cell receptor beta chains drawn from one sample of a study of cytomegalovirus exposure and HLA in healthy donors. Using immunoSEQ multiplex PCR, the repertoire was profiled, and TCRdb retains in-frame clones only, with some absent. This sample yields 150,000 to 200,000 clones, of which 80% are seen a single time; about 7% belongs to the top ten. The specimen was PBMCs. The receptors come from a man aged 25 to 45 in good health and CMV-seropositive. Both conserved end residues are part of each CDR3. The order of the fields is J gene, V gene, CDR3 protein.

>TRBJ1-3|TRBV7-9
CASSLARGSGNTIYF
>TRBJ1-4|TRBV10-2
CASSSRIRTGSNEKLFF
>TRBJ1-6|TRBV10-3
CAISDNSPLHF
>TRBJ2-1|TRBV28
CASMSSYNEQFF
>TRBJ2-3|TRBV29-1
CSVDTGGSTDTQYF
>TRBJ2-5|TRBV30
CAWSVGRGTLETQYF
>TRBJ1-5|TRBV10-3
CAISEEVTSHQPQHF
>TRBJ1-1|TRBV28
CASSLDLGGSTEAFF
>TRBJ2-3|TRBV7-2
CASSPGRATDTQYF
>TRBJ1-2|TRBV6-5
CASSPQDRGYGYTF
>TRBJ2-2|TRBV14
CASSQEETGVENTGELFF
>TRBJ1-2|TRBV11-2
CASSWGTGGNGYTF
>TRBJ1-5|TRBV2
CASRRRDRLGAQHF
>TRBJ1-1|TRBV6-1
CASSSDRVNTEAFF
>TRBJ2-2|TRBV5-1
CASSLGPAGFTGELFF
>TRBJ1-5|TRBV6-1
CASHPSGMGHQPQHF
>TRBJ2-7|TRBV5-4
CASSLWTRGSYEQYF
>TRBJ1-1|TRBV9
CASSGPGGDRGDTEAFF
>TRBJ1-2|TRBV29-1
CSVSDRDYGYTF
>TRBJ1-5|TRBV18
CASSPATGSNQPQHF
>TRBJ1-4|TRBV4-2
CASSRMGAANEKLFF
>TRBJ2-1|TRBV9
CASSAWHRDRRNEQFF
>TRBJ2-1|TRBV5-1
CASSLAGNEQFF